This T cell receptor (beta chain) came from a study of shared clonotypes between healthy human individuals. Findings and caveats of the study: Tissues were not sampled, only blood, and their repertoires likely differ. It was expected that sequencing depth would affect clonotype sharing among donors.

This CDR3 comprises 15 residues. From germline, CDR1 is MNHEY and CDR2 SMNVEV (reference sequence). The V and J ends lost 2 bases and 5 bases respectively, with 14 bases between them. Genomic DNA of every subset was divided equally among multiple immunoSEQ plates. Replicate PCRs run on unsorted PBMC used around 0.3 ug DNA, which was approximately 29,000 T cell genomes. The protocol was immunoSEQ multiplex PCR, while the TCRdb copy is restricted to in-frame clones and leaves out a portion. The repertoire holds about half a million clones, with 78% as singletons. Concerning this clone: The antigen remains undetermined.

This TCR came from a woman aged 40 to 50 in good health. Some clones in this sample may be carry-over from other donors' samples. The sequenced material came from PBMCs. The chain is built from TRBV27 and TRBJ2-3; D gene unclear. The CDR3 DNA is TGTGCCAGCAGTTTAGAGACCCCGACGATAGATACGCAGTATTTT. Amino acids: CASSLETPTIDTQYF.